The rows below give T cell receptor beta chains drawn from one sample of a study of T cells of healthy individuals. From the 5' RACE reads, TCRdb called clonotypes with MiXCR, one entry per CDR3 protein. The sample includes fewer than 70,000 distinct CDR3 sequences, 14% to 15% of them seen just once. Source of these receptors: a human donor in good health. CDR3s include the opening cysteine and the closing phenylalanine or tryptophan. The D gene is left open where the match is weak. For some rows the clone size is stated as once, few or many, or as a class when expanded; others skip it.

>TRBV4-3|NA|TRBJ2-5|few
CASSRRRGIETQYF
TGCGCCAGCAGCCGCCGACGGGGAATAGAGACCCAGTACTTC
>TRBV6-5|NA|TRBJ1-2|many
CASSYSRHSYGYTF
TGTGCCAGCAGTTACTCGAGACATTCCTATGGCTACACCTTC
>TRBV27|TRBD1|TRBJ2-7|NA
CASSPPGQGSIVQYF
TGTGCCAGCAGTCCGCCGGGACAGGGAAGTATAGTGCAGTACTTC
>TRBV2|TRBD1|TRBJ1-2|few
CASSEQGADGYTF
TGTGCCAGCAGCGAACAGGGGGCTGATGGCTACACCTTC
>TRBV5-6|NA|TRBJ2-1|many
CASSLSGDYNEQFF
TGTGCCAGCAGCTTGAGTGGGGATTACAATGAGCAGTTCTTC
>TRBV7-9|NA|TRBJ2-1|NA
CASSPGKAGDPDEQFF
TGTGCCAGCAGCCCGGGTAAAGCAGGGGACCCGGATGAGCAGTTCTTC
>TRBV5-1|NA|TRBJ2-3|few
CASSSHRMNTDTQYF
TGCGCCAGCAGCTCCCACAGAATGAACACAGATACGCAGTATTTT
>TRBV6-5|TRBD2|TRBJ2-1|few
CASKLAGVNEQFF
TGTGCCAGCAAGCTAGCGGGAGTTAATGAGCAGTTCTTC
>TRBV7-8|TRBD2|TRBJ2-2|many
CASSPVVAGVATGELFF
TGTGCCAGCAGCCCGGTGGTAGCGGGAGTGGCCACCGGGGAGCTGTTTTTT
>TRBV19|NA|TRBJ2-1|many
CASSHGTPLGEQFF
TGTGCCAGTAGTCATGGGACTCCCCTTGGTGAGCAGTTCTTC
>TRBV6-5|NA|TRBJ1-6|NA
CASSYSTSGTKNSPLHF
TGTGCCAGCAGTTACTCGACCTCCGGGACGAAAAATTCACCCCTCCACTTT
>TRBV27|TRBD1|TRBJ1-2|many
CASRRGTGNYFTHGYTF
TGTGCCAGCAGGCGCGGGACAGGGAACTACTTTACACATGGCTACACCTTC
>TRBV7-7|NA|TRBJ2-1|few
CASSLQTLSSYNEQFF
TGTGCCAGCAGCCTGCAGACTCTTAGCTCCTACAATGAGCAGTTCTTC
>TRBV24-1|TRBD1|TRBJ2-3|many
CATSEYGQGTDTQYF
TGTGCCACCAGTGAATACGGACAGGGCACAGATACGCAGTATTTT
>TRBV20-1|TRBD2|TRBJ2-3|NA
CSAREGGTSEPDTQYF
TGCAGTGCTAGAGAGGGGGGGACTAGCGAGCCAGATACGCAGTATTTT
>TRBV20-1|TRBD2|TRBJ2-3|many
CSAQGTSGGAGFPDTQYF
TGCAGTGCTCAGGGGACTAGCGGGGGGGCCGGATTTCCAGATACGCAGTATTTT
>TRBV27|NA|TRBJ1-4|many
CASRHQGATNEKLFF
TGTGCCAGCCGCCACCAGGGTGCAACTAATGAAAAACTGTTTTTT
>TRBV10-1|TRBD2|TRBJ2-3|many
CASSRTSGSTDTQYF
TGCGCCAGCAGTAGGACTAGCGGGAGCACAGATACGCAGTATTTT
>TRBV6-5|NA|TRBJ1-2|many
CASSYGGTLYGYTF
TGTGCCAGCAGTTACGGGGGGACTCTTTATGGCTACACCTTC
>TRBV12-3/TRBV12-4|NA|TRBJ1-2|NA
CASGLSSYGYTF
TGTGCCAGCGGCCTTTCATCATATGGCTACACCTTC
>TRBV29-1|NA|TRBJ1-5|many
CSVGGAEQPQHF
TGCAGCGTTGGGGGGGCAGAACAGCCCCAGCATTTT
>TRBV20-1|NA|TRBJ2-5|NA
CSARLSQETQYF
TGCAGTGCGAGACTCTCCCAAGAGACCCAGTACTTC
>TRBV5-1|TRBD2|TRBJ2-1|NA
CASSFMPSGGLGSNEQFF
TGTGCCAGCAGCTTTATGCCTAGCGGGGGGTTGGGAAGTAATGAGCAGTTCTTC
>TRBV11-2|NA|TRBJ2-7|many
CASSLGRREYEQYF
TGTGCCAGCAGCTTAGGTCGACGGGAATACGAGCAGTACTTC
>TRBV7-2|TRBD2|TRBJ2-7|many
CASSLLAGAYEQYF
TGTGCCAGCAGCTTACTAGCGGGGGCCTACGAGCAGTACTTC
>TRBV7-9|NA|TRBJ1-3|many
CASSKGSAGGPGNTIYF
TGTGCCAGCAGCAAAGGTAGCGCCGGGGGGCCTGGAAACACCATATATTTT